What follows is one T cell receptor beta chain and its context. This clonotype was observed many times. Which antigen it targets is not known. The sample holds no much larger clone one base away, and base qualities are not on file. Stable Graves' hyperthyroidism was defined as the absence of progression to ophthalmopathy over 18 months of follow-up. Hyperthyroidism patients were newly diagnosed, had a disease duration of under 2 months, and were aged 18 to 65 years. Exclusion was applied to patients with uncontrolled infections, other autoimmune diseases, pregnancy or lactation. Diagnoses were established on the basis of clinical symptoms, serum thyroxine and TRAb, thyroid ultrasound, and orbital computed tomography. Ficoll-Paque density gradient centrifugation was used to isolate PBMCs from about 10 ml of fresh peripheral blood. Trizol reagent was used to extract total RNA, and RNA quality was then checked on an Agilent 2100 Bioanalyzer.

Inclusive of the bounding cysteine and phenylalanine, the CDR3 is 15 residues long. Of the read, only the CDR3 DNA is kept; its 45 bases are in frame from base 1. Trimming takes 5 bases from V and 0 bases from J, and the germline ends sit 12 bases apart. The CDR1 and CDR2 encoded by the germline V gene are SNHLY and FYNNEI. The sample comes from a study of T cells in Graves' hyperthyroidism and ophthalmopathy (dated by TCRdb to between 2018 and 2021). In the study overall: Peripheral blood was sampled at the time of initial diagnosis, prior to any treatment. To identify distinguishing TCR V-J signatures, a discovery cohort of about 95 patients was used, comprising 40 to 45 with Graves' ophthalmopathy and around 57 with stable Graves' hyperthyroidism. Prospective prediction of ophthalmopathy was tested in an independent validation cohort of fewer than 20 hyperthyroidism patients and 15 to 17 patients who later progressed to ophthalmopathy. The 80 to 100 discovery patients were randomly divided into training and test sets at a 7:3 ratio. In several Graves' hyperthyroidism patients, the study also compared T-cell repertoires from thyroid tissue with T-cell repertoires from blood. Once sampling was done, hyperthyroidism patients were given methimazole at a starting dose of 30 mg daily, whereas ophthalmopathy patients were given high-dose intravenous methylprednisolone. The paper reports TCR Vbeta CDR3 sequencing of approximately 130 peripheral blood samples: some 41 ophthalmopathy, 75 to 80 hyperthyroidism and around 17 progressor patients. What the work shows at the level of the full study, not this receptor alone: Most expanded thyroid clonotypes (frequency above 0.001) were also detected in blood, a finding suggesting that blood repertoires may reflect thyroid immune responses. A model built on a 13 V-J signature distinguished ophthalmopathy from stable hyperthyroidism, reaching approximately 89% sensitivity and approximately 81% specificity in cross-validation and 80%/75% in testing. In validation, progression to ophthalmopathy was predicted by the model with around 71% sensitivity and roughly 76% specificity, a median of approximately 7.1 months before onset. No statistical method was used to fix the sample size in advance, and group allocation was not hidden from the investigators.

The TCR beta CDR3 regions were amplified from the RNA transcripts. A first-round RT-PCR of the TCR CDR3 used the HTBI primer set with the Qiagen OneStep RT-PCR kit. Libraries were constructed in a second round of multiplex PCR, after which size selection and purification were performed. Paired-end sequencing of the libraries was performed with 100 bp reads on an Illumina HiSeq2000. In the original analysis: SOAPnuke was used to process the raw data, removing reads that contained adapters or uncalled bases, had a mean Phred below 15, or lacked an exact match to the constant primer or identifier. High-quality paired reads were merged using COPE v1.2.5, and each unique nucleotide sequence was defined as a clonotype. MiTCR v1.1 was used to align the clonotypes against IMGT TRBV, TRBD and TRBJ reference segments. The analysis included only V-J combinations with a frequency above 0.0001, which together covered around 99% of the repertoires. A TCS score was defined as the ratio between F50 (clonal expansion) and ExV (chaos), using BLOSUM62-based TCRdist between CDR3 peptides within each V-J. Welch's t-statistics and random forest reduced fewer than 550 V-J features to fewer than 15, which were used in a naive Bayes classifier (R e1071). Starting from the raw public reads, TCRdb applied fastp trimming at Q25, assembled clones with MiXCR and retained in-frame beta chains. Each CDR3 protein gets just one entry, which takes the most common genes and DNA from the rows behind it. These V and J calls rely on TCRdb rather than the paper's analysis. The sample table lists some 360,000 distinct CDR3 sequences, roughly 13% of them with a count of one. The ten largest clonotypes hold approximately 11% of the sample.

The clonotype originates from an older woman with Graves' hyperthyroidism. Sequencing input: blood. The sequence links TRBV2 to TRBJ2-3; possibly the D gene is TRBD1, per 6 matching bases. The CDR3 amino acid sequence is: CASSWTATSTDTQYF. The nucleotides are TGTGCCAGCAGTTGGACAGCCACTAGCACAGATACGCAGTATTTT.